Listed below are T cell receptor beta chains from one sample, sequenced in a study of identical twins. TCRdb called the 5' RACE reads again in MiXCR, with one record for every CDR3 protein. The sample comprises around 670,000 distinct CDR3 sequences, 5.5% to 7.5% of which are singletons, and approximately 2% rests with the top ten. Sequencing was performed on naive T cells sorted from blood. These receptors all come from a man younger than 35 in good health. CDR3s include the opening cysteine and the closing phenylalanine or tryptophan. Fields, in order: J gene, D gene, V gene, clone size, CDR3 DNA, CDR3 protein. The D gene is left open where the match is weak. Clone size is stated in some rows and not others, as once, few, many or a class when expanded.

>TRBJ2-1|TRBD2|TRBV11-3|once
TGTGCCAGCACCGCTAGCGGACGTTTATCCAATGAGCAGTTCTTC
CASTASGRLSNEQFF
>TRBJ1-1|.|TRBV20-1|.
TGCAGTGCTAGAAGACGGCAGGGAGATACTGAAGCTTTCTTT
CSARRRQGDTEAFF
>TRBJ2-1|TRBD2|TRBV12-3/TRBV12-4|many
TGTGCCAGCAAAGCTGGAGCGGGGGGTGGGAATGAGCAGTTCTTC
CASKAGAGGGNEQFF
>TRBJ2-5|TRBD2|TRBV12-3/TRBV12-4|many
TGTGCCACTTCAGGGGGACTAGCGGGATCGCGAGAGACCCAGTACTTC
CATSGGLAGSRETQYF
>TRBJ1-1|.|TRBV20-1|few
TGCAGTGCTACATGGAACACTGAAGCTTTCTTT
CSATWNTEAFF
>TRBJ2-7|.|TRBV12-3/TRBV12-4|many
TGTGCCAGCAGATATCTGGACACCGCCTACGAGCAGTACTTC
CASRYLDTAYEQYF
>TRBJ2-3|.|TRBV5-6|few
TGTGCCAGCAGCTTGGGGCTAGGGACTAGCACAGATACGCAGTATTTT
CASSLGLGTSTDTQYF
>TRBJ2-1|.|TRBV6-5|few
TGTGCCAGCACTCAATACAATGAGCAGTTCTTC
CASTQYNEQFF
>TRBJ1-1|.|TRBV3-1|.
TGTGCCAGCAGCCAAGATGTTCGGGACGGACCGATGAACACTGAAGCTTTCTTT
CASSQDVRDGPMNTEAFF
>TRBJ2-1|.|TRBV7-2|many
TGTGCCAGCAGCTGGGGCGGGATGGGTGCCTACAATGAGCAGTTCTTC
CASSWGGMGAYNEQFF
>TRBJ1-2|.|TRBV7-2|few
TGTGCCAGCAGCGCTAGACAGATTCCCAGAGCTAACTATGGCTACACCTTC
CASSARQIPRANYGYTF
>TRBJ2-1|.|TRBV20-1|.
TGCAGTGCTAGAGTTCTAGCGATGGTCAATGAGCAGTTCTTC
CSARVLAMVNEQFF
>TRBJ2-7|TRBD1|TRBV12-3/TRBV12-4|many
TGTGCCAGCAGTCTAAACAGGGGCGAGCAGTACTTC
CASSLNRGEQYF
>TRBJ2-2|.|TRBV3-1|few
TGTGCCTCCGGAGGGGCGACCGGGGAGCTGTTTTTT
CASGGATGELFF
>TRBJ2-1|.|TRBV30|many
TGTGCCTGGAACCTCCTGGGGAGCGGAACCTACAATGAGCAGTTCTTC
CAWNLLGSGTYNEQFF
>TRBJ2-3|.|TRBV29-1|many
TGCAGCGTTGATTCCCCCACAGATACGCAGTATTTT
CSVDSPTDTQYF
>TRBJ1-1|.|TRBV14|few
TGTGCCAGCAGCCAAGATCTTCGGAGAGGGGCTTTCTTT
CASSQDLRRGAFF
>TRBJ2-5|TRBD2|TRBV10-3|.
TGTGCCATTTCCCTGGAGGGGCGCCGCGGGAGGAAGACCCAGTACTTC
CAISLEGRRGRKTQYF
>TRBJ2-1|.|TRBV7-9|.
TGTGCCAGCAGCCAACTAGTTACCTCCTACAATGAGCAGTTCTTC
CASSQLVTSYNEQFF
>TRBJ2-1|.|TRBV24-1|many
TGTGCCACCGGCGGAGCGCAGAACAACAATGAGCAGTTCTTC
CATGGAQNNNEQFF
>TRBJ2-1|.|TRBV19|.
TGTGCCAGTTTAGCCCGGCATATTGGTGAGCAGTTCTTC
CASLARHIGEQFF
>TRBJ2-6|.|TRBV12-3/TRBV12-4|few
TGTGCCAGCAGCAGACATAGCTCTGGGGCCAACGTCCTGACTTTC
CASSRHSSGANVLTF
>TRBJ2-7|.|TRBV5-1|many
TGCGCCAGCAGCTACGACAGGAGAACCTACGAGCAGTACTTC
CASSYDRRTYEQYF
>TRBJ2-1|.|TRBV6-4|.
TGTGCCAGCAGTGGTGATACGGCAAGCTCCTACAATGAGCAGTTCTTC
CASSGDTASSYNEQFF
>TRBJ2-5|.|TRBV7-2|.
TGTGCCAGCAGCTTGAACGGAGGGGGAGAGACCCAGTACTTC
CASSLNGGGETQYF
>TRBJ2-2|.|TRBV4-3|many
TGCGCCAGCAGCCAAGGAACGGGGACATGGGCTGGGGAGCTGTTTTTT
CASSQGTGTWAGELFF
>TRBJ2-1|TRBD2|TRBV5-1|many
TGCGCCAGCAGCTTGAGCACGGGAGGGCCCGGGTCCTACAATGAGCAGTTCTTC
CASSLSTGGPGSYNEQFF
>TRBJ1-3|.|TRBV4-2|few
TGTGCCAGCAGCCAAGATGGAGGGGGGAAAGGGGACACCATATATTTT
CASSQDGGGKGDTIYF
>TRBJ2-3|TRBD2|TRBV20-1|many
TGCAGTGCTCCCTTAGCGGGAGGGTCCCCAGATACGCAGTATTTT
CSAPLAGGSPDTQYF
>TRBJ2-7|TRBD2|TRBV27|.
TGTGCCAGCAGTCCCTGGGTTTCGTGGGAGGGCCACGAGCAGTACTTC
CASSPWVSWEGHEQYF
>TRBJ2-1|.|TRBV7-8|few
TGTGCCAGCAGCTCAGGAGCGGGTCTTAACAATGAGCAGTTCTTC
CASSSGAGLNNEQFF
>TRBJ2-5|.|TRBV6-1|.
TGTGCCAGCAGTGAAGGGAGCCTCCAAAAAAGGGAGACCCAGTACTTC
CASSEGSLQKRETQYF
>TRBJ2-1|TRBD2|TRBV5-1|few
TGCGCCAGCCGCACCTCTAGCGGGGCTTACAATGAGCAGTTCTTC
CASRTSSGAYNEQFF
>TRBJ1-2|.|TRBV12-3/TRBV12-4|many
TGTGCCAGCAGTTTAGCAGGGGCACCCTTCTATGGCTACACCTTC
CASSLAGAPFYGYTF
>TRBJ2-1|.|TRBV5-1|.
TGCGCCAGCAGCTCCCGGACCACCGCCAATGAGCAGTTCTTC
CASSSRTTANEQFF
>TRBJ1-2|TRBD1|TRBV16|few
TGTGCCAGCAGCCCGACAAGTGGGACAGGATATGGCTACACCTTC
CASSPTSGTGYGYTF
>TRBJ1-1|.|TRBV14|few
TGTGCCAGCAGCCGCTTCGGGGACACTGAAGCTTTCTTT
CASSRFGDTEAFF
>TRBJ2-7|.|TRBV12-3/TRBV12-4|.
TGTGCCAGCACCCCTGGACAGAAGCAGTCCTACGAGCAGTACTTC
CASTPGQKQSYEQYF
>TRBJ2-7|.|TRBV20-1|.
TGCAGTGCCGAACGGAGGGGCTTCGAGCAGTACTTC
CSAERRGFEQYF
>TRBJ1-1|.|TRBV3-1|.
TGTGCCAGCAGCCAAGTTGTAGGGGCGTATAACACTGAAGCTTTCTTT
CASSQVVGAYNTEAFF
>TRBJ2-1|.|TRBV20-1|many
TGCAGTGCACGGACGATTCCCAACTCCTACAATGAGCAGTTCTTC
CSARTIPNSYNEQFF
>TRBJ2-2|TRBD1|TRBV12-3/TRBV12-4|many
TGTGCCAGCAGCCTGGGGGACAGGGGCGATCCCGGGGAGCTGTTTTTT
CASSLGDRGDPGELFF
>TRBJ1-6|.|TRBV4-2|.
TGTGCCAGCAGCCAAAGGAGACAGGCCAATTCACCCCTCCACTTT
CASSQRRQANSPLHF
>TRBJ2-5|TRBD1|TRBV7-9|.
TGTGCCAGCAGCTTACTGACAGGGGCGGGGGAGACCCAGTACTTC
CASSLLTGAGETQYF
>TRBJ2-7|TRBD2|TRBV20-1|.
TGCAGTGCTAGTTCAGGAGGCCTAGCGGGAGGTTCCTACGAGCAGTACTTC
CSASSGGLAGGSYEQYF
>TRBJ2-5|.|TRBV7-9|.
TGTGCCAGCAGCTTACTCCATTACCCCCAAGAGACCCAGTACTTC
CASSLLHYPQETQYF
>TRBJ2-3|TRBD2|TRBV7-6|many
TGTGCCAGCAGCTTAGTCGCGGGGGTCCCAGATACGCAGTATTTT
CASSLVAGVPDTQYF
>TRBJ2-1|TRBD2|TRBV5-1|many
TGCGCCAGCAGCTTGCCCCTGGGACTAGCGGGACTATCCAATGAGCAGTTCTTC
CASSLPLGLAGLSNEQFF
>TRBJ2-3|TRBD2|TRBV20-1|many
TGCAGTGCTCAAGTTTCTGCGGGACTAAGCACAGATACGCAGTATTTT
CSAQVSAGLSTDTQYF
>TRBJ1-1|TRBD1|TRBV3-1|.
TGTGCCAGCAGCCAGGAGGGGGCGTTCACTGAAGCTTTCTTT
CASSQEGAFTEAFF
>TRBJ2-7|TRBD1|TRBV7-2|.
TGTGCCAGCAGCGCGGACAGGGCGACTACCTCCTACGAGCAGTACTTC
CASSADRATTSYEQYF
>TRBJ2-3|TRBD2|TRBV27|many
TGTGCCGCAGGGGGACTAGCGGGATTCGATACGCAGTATTTT
CAAGGLAGFDTQYF
>TRBJ2-3|TRBD1|TRBV12-3/TRBV12-4|many
TGTGCCAGCAGGAGACAGGGGCGCACAGATACGCAGTATTTT
CASRRQGRTDTQYF
>TRBJ1-5|.|TRBV29-1|many
TGCAGCGTTGGCGGACACAATCAGCCCCAGCATTTT
CSVGGHNQPQHF
>TRBJ2-5|TRBD2|TRBV7-6|many
TGTGCCAGCAGCTTAGCTGTAGGAGCGGGAGTCGTTCTCCAAGAGACCCAGTACTTC
CASSLAVGAGVVLQETQYF
>TRBJ2-5|.|TRBV6-5|.
TGTGCCAGCAGTTTAGGCGGGAACTCTTGGGAGACCCAGTACTTC
CASSLGGNSWETQYF
>TRBJ1-1|.|TRBV4-2|once
TGTGCCAGCAGCCAAGATAGGGGCTGGGGTGAAGCTTTCTTT
CASSQDRGWGEAFF
>TRBJ2-2|TRBD2|TRBV28|few
TGTGCCAGCAGTTCCCCCCTAGCGGGAGTGGCGAACACCGGGGAGCTGTTTTTT
CASSSPLAGVANTGELFF